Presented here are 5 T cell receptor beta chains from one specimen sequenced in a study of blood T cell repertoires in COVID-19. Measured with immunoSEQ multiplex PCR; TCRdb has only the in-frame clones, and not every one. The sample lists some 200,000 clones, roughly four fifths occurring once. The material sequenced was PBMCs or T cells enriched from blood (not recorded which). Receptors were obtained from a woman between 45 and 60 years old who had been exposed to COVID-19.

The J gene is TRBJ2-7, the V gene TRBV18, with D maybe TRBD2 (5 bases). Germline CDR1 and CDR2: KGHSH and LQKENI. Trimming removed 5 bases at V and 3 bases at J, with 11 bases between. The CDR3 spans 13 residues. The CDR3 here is CASSLSGVYEQYF. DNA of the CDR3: TGTGCCAGCTCATTATCCGGGGTCTACGAGCAGTACTTC.

In DNA form, the CDR3 reads TGTGCCAGTAGCCCTAGGGGCCTGAGCTCCTACAATGAGCAGTTCTTC. It translates to CASSPRGLSSYNEQFF. The rearrangement links TRBV19 to TRBJ2-1, with TRBD1 as a possible D gene (5 bases). Germline V gives CDR1 LNHDA, CDR2 SQIVND (reference sequence). The CDR3 length is 16 residues. V dropped 6 bases and J dropped 0 bases, with 15 bases sitting between them.

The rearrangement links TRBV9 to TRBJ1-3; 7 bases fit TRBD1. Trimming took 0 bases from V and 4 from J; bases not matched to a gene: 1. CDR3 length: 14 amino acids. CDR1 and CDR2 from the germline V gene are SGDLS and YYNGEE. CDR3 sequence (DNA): TGTGCCAGCAGCGTAGCACAGGGGGGAAACACCATATATTTT. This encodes CASSVAQGGNTIYF.

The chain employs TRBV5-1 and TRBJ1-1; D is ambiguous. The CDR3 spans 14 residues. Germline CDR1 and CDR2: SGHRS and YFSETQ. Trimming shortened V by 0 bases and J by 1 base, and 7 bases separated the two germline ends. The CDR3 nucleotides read TGCGCCAGCAGCTTGGGAGGTTCGAACACTGAAGCTTTCTTT. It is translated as CASSLGGSNTEAFF.

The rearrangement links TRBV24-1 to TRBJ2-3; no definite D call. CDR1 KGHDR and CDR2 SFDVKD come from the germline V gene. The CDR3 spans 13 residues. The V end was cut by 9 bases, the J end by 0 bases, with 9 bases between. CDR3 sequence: CATRHSSTDTQYF. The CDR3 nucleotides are TGTGCCACCCGACACTCCAGCACAGATACGCAGTATTTT.